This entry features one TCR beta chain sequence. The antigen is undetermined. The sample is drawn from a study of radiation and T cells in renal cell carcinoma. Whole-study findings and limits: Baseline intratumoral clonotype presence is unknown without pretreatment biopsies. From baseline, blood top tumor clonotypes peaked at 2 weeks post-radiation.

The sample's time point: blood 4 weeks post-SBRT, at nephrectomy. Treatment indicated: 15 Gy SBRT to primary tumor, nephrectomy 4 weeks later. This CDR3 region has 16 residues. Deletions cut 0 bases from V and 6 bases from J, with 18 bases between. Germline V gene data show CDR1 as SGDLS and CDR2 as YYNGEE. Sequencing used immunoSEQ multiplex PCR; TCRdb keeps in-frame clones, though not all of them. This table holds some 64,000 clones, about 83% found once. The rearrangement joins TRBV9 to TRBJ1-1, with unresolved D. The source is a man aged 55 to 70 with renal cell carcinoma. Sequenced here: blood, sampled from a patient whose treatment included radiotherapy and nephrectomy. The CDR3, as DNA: TGTGCCAGCAGCGTAGGGGGAGGGCCCGAGATGGCTGAAGCTTTCTTT. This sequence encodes CASSVGGGPEMAEAFF.